The entry below gives a single TCR beta chain sequence along with its context. Measured with immunoSEQ multiplex PCR; TCRdb has only the in-frame clones, and not every one. Here the sample spans 100,000 to 130,000 clones, approximately 80% being singletons. This specimen belongs to a study of blood T cell repertoires in COVID-19. Study in general: The United States, Italy and Spain were the sources of the acute and convalescent COVID-19 samples. Sources were T cells, B-cell-depleted T cells, or PBMCs; the material itself was cDNA or gDNA.

CDR1 is PRHDT and CDR2 is FYEKMQ in the germline V gene (reference sequence). The CDR3 extends over 13 amino acids. Deletions cut 3 bases from V and 8 bases from J, with 10 bases between. V gene TRBV13 combines with J gene TRBJ1-4; unclear D gene. Sequencing was done on a sample of peripheral blood. The TCR originated in a man between 65 and 85 years old with acute or convalescent COVID-19. The CDR3 sequence is CASSLAAGEKLFF. Here the CDR3 DNA reads TGTGCCAGCAGCTTGGCCGCCGGGGAAAAACTGTTTTTT.